One T cell receptor (beta chain) is described in this entry. Its antigen is unknown. This entry comes from a study of T cell repertoires in cytomegalovirus infection. The V end was cut by 2 bases, the J end by 2 bases, with 11 bases between. Germline V CDR1 and CDR2: SGHDT, YYEEEE. The CDR3 loop spans 14 amino acids. Study outcomes and limitations: CMV-specific TCR beta clonotypes restricted by HLA-C dominated the ex vivo response.

TCRdb reprocessed the reads via MiXCR and lists one record per CDR3 protein. The table includes 200,000 to 250,000 distinct CDR3 sequences, under 25% detected once. The rearrangement links TRBV5-6 to TRBJ2-7, with D perhaps being TRBD1 or TRBD2 (5 bases each). Input material: CD8+ T cells from PBMCs. The sequence was collected from a human donor in good health (CMV status not recorded). Some clones in this sample may be carry-over from other donors' samples. The CDR3 bases are TGTGCCAGCAGCTTAGACGGGGACCCCTACGAGCAGTACTTC. Residues: CASSLDGDPYEQYF.